The rows below give T cell receptor beta chains drawn from one sample of a study of T cells in localized non-small cell lung cancer. Assay: immunoSEQ multiplex PCR; the TCRdb copy retains only in-frame clones and omits some. The repertoire holds about 29,000 clones, 89% seen once, with under 13% in the top ten. The material was peripheral blood, obtained before any cancer treatment. The origin of the receptors is a woman between 35 and 70 years old with stage I lung adenocarcinoma. CDR3s include the opening cysteine and the closing phenylalanine or tryptophan. The order of the fields is clone size, V gene, J gene, D gene, CDR3 protein, CDR3 DNA. A D gene is named only where the DNA matches it firmly. Only some rows state a clone size, as once, few, many or a class for expanded clones.

>once|TRBV25-1|TRBJ1-4|-
CASTAQGEIEKLFF
TGTGCCAGCACCGCACAGGGTGAAATTGAAAAACTGTTTTTT
>-|TRBV19|TRBJ1-5|-
CASSIEPYSNQPQHF
TGTGCCAGTAGCATAGAACCTTATAGCAATCAGCCCCAGCATTTT
>-|TRBV30|TRBJ2-7|TRBD1
CAWSAKDREYEQYF
TGTGCCTGGAGTGCCAAAGACAGGGAGTACGAGCAGTACTTC
>-|TRBV11-1|TRBJ2-5|-
CASSFSRFQETQYF
TGTGCCAGCAGCTTCTCGCGGTTCCAAGAGACCCAGTACTTC
>once|TRBV4-3|TRBJ2-3|-
CASSQQTGRTDTQYF
TGCGCCAGCAGCCAACAGACAGGCCGCACAGATACGCAGTATTTT
>-|TRBV7-9|TRBJ2-7|-
CASSWAGNEQYF
TGTGCCAGCAGCTGGGCAGGGAACGAGCAGTACTTC
>once|TRBV9|TRBJ2-1|TRBD2
CASSVSGRADEQFF
TGTGCCAGCAGCGTTAGCGGGAGGGCTGATGAGCAGTTCTTC
>-|TRBV10-3|TRBJ1-1|-
CAISAGDTEAFF
TGTGCCATCAGTGCAGGGGACACTGAAGCTTTCTTT
>-|TRBV5-1|TRBJ2-3|TRBD1
CASSQQGSRTTDTQYF
TGCGCCAGCAGCCAACAGGGGTCCCGGACCACAGATACGCAGTATTTT
>few|TRBV30|TRBJ2-7|TRBD1
CAWSGWDRGEQYF
TGTGCCTGGAGTGGATGGGACAGGGGCGAGCAGTACTTC
>-|TRBV30|TRBJ1-4|-
CAYAELNEKLFF
TGTGCCTATGCAGAGTTAAATGAAAAACTGTTTTTT
>-|TRBV5-5|TRBJ1-1|TRBD1
CASSFWTGLNTEAFF
TGTGCCAGCAGCTTTTGGACAGGACTCAACACTGAAGCTTTCTTT
>-|TRBV6-5|TRBJ2-1|TRBD1
CASSPDRAIYNEQFF
TGTGCCAGCAGCCCTGACAGGGCCATCTACAATGAGCAGTTCTTC
>-|TRBV28|TRBJ1-5|TRBD1
CASTYTGVNQPQHF
TGTGCCAGCACCTACACAGGGGTTAATCAGCCCCAGCATTTT
>-|TRBV6-6|TRBJ1-2|TRBD1
CASSWTGDGYTF
TGTGCCAGCAGTTGGACAGGGGATGGCTACACCTTC
>-|TRBV7-2|TRBJ2-1|TRBD2
CASSLAGQSRGGPYNEQFF
TGTGCCAGCAGCTTAGCTGGCCAGAGTAGGGGAGGGCCCTACAATGAGCAGTTCTTC
>once|TRBV9|TRBJ2-3|TRBD2
CASSPNSGRAGTDTQYF
TGTGCCAGCAGCCCGAATAGCGGGAGGGCCGGCACAGATACGCAGTATTTT
>-|TRBV7-9|TRBJ2-5|TRBD2
CASSLGKLAGYAGETQYF
TGTGCCAGCAGCTTAGGGAAACTAGCGGGATATGCGGGGGAGACCCAGTACTTC